This T cell receptor beta chain stems from a study of blood T cell repertoires in COVID-19. TCRdb keeps only in-frame clones here, not all; method: immunoSEQ multiplex PCR. The sample includes around 190,000 clones, around three quarters of them seen just once. V dropped 8 bases and J dropped 5 bases, with 16 bases sitting between them. Germline-derived CDR1 and CDR2 are GTSNPN and SVGIG (reference sequence). The CDR3 contains 13 residues. This receptor was obtained from a woman between 45 and 60 years old with acute COVID-19. V is TRBV30 and J is TRBJ2-1; a possible D gene is TRBD1 (6 bases). Sequencing input: PBMCs or T cells enriched from blood (not recorded which). Here the CDR3 DNA reads TGTGCCCAGACAGGTCGGACAAACAATGAGCAGTTCTTC. It yields the protein CAQTGRTNNEQFF.